A selection of T cell receptor beta chains follows, all from one sample in a study of diagnostic markers for celiac disease. TCRdb re-called the reads and gives one entry per CDR3 protein, without DNA. The sample shows over a thousand distinct CDR3 sequences, and about 10% sits with its ten largest clones. The specimen sequenced was either unsorted cells or a sorted T cell fraction (not recorded which). These receptors came from a human donor. Each CDR3 is given with its conserved first and last residue. The size entry is marked missing in some rows and otherwise reads once, few, many or a size class.

j_call	v_call	clone_size	cdr3_aa
TRBJ2-7	TRBV10-1	NA	CASSETQGEQYF
TRBJ2-3	TRBV4-3	large	CASSQDEWDSYTDTQYF
TRBJ1-2	TRBV19	NA	CASRGGIHYGYTF
TRBJ1-5	TRBV4-2	medium-sized	CASSPFWDVAHQPQHF
TRBJ1-6	TRBV5-1	large	CASSLDGMYNSPLHF
TRBJ2-3	TRBV3-1	medium-sized	CASRPSGSTDTQYF
TRBJ2-2	TRBV2	large	CASSESRRGKRGTGELFF
TRBJ2-4	TRBV12-3/TRBV12-4	large	CASSLGASGNIQYF
TRBJ1-1	TRBV18	NA	CASSPGTDPEAFF
TRBJ2-1	TRBV4-3	medium-sized	CASSQGVGEQFF
TRBJ2-3	TRBV7-2	medium-sized	CASSLELKAERESTDTQYF
TRBJ2-3	TRBV7-3	medium-sized	CASSSVGIADTQYF
TRBJ2-7	TRBV4-2	NA	CASSQGQGSYEQYF
TRBJ2-5	TRBV28	medium-sized	CASSHPSGRTVTGTQYF
TRBJ2-1	TRBV19	NA	CATCPGSYNEQFF
TRBJ1-2	TRBV7-9	NA	CASSLTGNRANYGYTF
TRBJ2-1	TRBV20-1	NA	CSAEIGTSPQFF
TRBJ2-3	TRBV7-2	large	CASTIRAGGTDTQYF
TRBJ2-7	TRBV7-2	medium-sized	CASSVRVVHEQYF